A single sample gave rise to the 5 T cell receptor beta chains below, sequenced in a study of beta chain features in type 1 diabetes. Expressed TCRB transcripts were sequenced, since all the RNA that had been isolated was reverse transcribed. Libraries were prepared by immunoSEQ multiplex PCR; TCRdb keeps only in-frame clonotypes and omits some of them. The data contain fewer than 400,000 clones, roughly 8% of them singletons. Sequencing was carried out using central memory CD4+ T cells from blood. These receptors originate from a woman younger than 30 in good health.

This clone was counted only a few times. The chain links TRBV28 to TRBJ1-5; D is possibly TRBD1 (6 bases). The CDR3 totals 15 residues. Trimming removed 5 bases at V and 6 bases at J, with 17 bases between. Germline assignment: CDR1 MDHEN and CDR2 SYDVKM. The CDR3 sequence: CASSPRGGPLQPQHF. For the CDR3, the DNA is TGTGCCAGCAGTCCGAGGGGGGGCCCGCTTCAGCCCCAGCATTTT.

This clone was recorded a few times. The chain recombines TRBV9 with TRBJ2-1; the match to TRBD2 covers 8 bases. V lost 0 bases to trimming and J lost 5 bases; unmatched junction nucleotides: 4. Germline assignment: CDR1 SGDLS and CDR2 YYNGEE. The CDR3 has 15 amino acids. The CDR3 DNA is TGTGCCAGCAGCGTAGTTCCAGCGGGAGACAATGAGCAGTTCTTC. Its protein is CASSVVPAGDNEQFF.

On this clone: At one end, the junction sequence differs from germline, possibly due to a read error. The chain carries TRBV11-2 and TRBJ2-7, with D possibly matching TRBD1 (6 bases). The CDR3 length is 13 residues. Germline V gene sequence: CDR1 SGHAT, CDR2 FQNNGV. The CDR3 coding sequence is TGTGCCAGCAGCTTGGAAGCTGGGGGCCGTTACGACTTC. This codes for CASSLEAGGRYDF.

This clone showed up just a few times. J is TRBJ2-2 and V is TRBV28, with 7 bases identical to TRBD2. V gave up 6 bases and J gave up 1 base; unmatched junction bases: 5. Germline V gene lookup returns CDR1 MDHEN and CDR2 SYDVKM. The CDR3 is 15 residues long. The CDR3, as DNA: TGTGCCAGCAGACCGTCTAGCGGGAACACCGGGGAGCTGTTTTTT. It translates to CASRPSSGNTGELFF.

This clone was seen more than once but under ten times. This chain connects TRBV20-1 to TRBJ2-3, with D possibly TRBD1 on 6 matching bases. The CDR3 contains 11 residues. With 5 bases removed from V and 6 bases from J, the gap between germline ends came to 9 bases. The germline gives CDR1 DFQATT, CDR2 SNEGSKA (reference sequence). The CDR3 region is CSAERGDTQYF. As DNA, the CDR3 is TGCAGTGCTGAAAGGGGGGATACGCAGTATTTT.